These T cell receptor beta chains were read from a single sample in a study of T-cell reconstitution after alpha-beta-depleted transplantation in children. TCRdb reprocessed the PCR reads via MiXCR and lists one record per CDR3 protein. This repertoire shows some 500,000 distinct CDR3 sequences, 15% to 20% found once; its top ten account for more than 2.5%. The starting material was PBMCs from the stem cell graft donor, obtained from the stem cell graft. These receptors were taken from a human donor who donated a stem cell graft to a child with acute lymphoblastic leukemia. Both conserved end residues are part of each CDR3.

v_call cdr3_aa
TRBV10-3 CAISLSGTSSYEQYF
TRBV15 CATRTGESYEQYF
TRBV27 CATFKGREQYF
TRBV7-9 CASTTFAAARDEQFF
TRBV6-1 CASSRGGLNQPQHF
TRBV7-9 CASSGQSLEQYF
TRBV27 CASSRGVDHEQYF
TRBV7-8 CASSLAGASYGYTF
TRBV7-2 CASSLTRLSSSYNEQFF
TRBV20-1 CSAVDSFSYNEQFF
TRBV19 CASSPPGINTEAFF
TRBV5-1 CASSSHNPMNTEAFF
TRBV2 CASRILAGGVYNEQFF
TRBV5-1 CASSSGQALNEQFF
TRBV6-1 CASSASWKSGANVLTF
TRBV29-1 CSVVQLAGVGQFF
TRBV12-3/TRBV12-4 CASSFRYRAEPQHF
TRBV2 CASNRGTGELFF
TRBV6-1 CASSTDSLYSNQPQHF
TRBV3-1 CASSRSDSEAFF
TRBV7-9 CASSLGRESDQPQHF
TRBV20-1 CSALAIWGGNEQFF
TRBV7-2 CASSLGGLSMETQYF
TRBV7-9 CASSPERSSYEQYF
TRBV18 CASSPPLVSGDEQFF
TRBV12-3/TRBV12-4 CASTSSNYGYTF